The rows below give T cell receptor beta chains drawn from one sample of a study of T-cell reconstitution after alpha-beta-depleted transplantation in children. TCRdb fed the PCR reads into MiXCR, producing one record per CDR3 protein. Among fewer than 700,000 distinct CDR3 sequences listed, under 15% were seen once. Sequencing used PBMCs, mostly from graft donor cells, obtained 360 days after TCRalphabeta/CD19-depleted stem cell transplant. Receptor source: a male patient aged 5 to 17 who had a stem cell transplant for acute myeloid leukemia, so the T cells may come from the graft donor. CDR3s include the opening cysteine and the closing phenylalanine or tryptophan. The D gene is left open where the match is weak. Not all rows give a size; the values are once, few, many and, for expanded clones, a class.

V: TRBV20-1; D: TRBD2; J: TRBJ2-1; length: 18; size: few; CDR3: CSACGSLAGDLSYNEQFF; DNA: TGCAGTGCTTGTGGATCCCTAGCGGGAGATCTCTCCTACAATGAGCAGTTCTTC
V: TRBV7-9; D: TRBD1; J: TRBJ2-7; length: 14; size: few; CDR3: CASSPPDRGYEQYF; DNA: TGTGCCAGCAGCCCCCCGGACAGGGGTTACGAGCAGTACTTC
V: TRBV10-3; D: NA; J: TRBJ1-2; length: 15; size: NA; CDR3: CAISARVTSDYGYTF; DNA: TGTGCCATCAGTGCCCGGGTCACCTCGGACTATGGCTACACCTTC
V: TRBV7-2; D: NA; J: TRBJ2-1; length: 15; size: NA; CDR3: CASSFTLRPYNEQFF; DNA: TGTGCCAGCAGCTTTACTCTGAGGCCCTACAATGAGCAGTTCTTC
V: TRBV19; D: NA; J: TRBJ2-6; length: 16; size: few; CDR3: CASSLQDGSGANVLTF; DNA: TGTGCCAGTAGTCTGCAGGACGGCTCTGGGGCCAACGTCCTGACTTTC
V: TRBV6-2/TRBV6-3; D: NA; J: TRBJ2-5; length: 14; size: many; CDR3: CASSYPDNQETQYF; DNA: TGTGCCAGCAGTTACCCCGACAACCAAGAGACCCAGTACTTC
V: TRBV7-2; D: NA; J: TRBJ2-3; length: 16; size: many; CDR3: CASSFWRVTFTDTQYF; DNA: TGTGCCAGCAGCTTCTGGCGGGTGACTTTCACAGATACGCAGTATTTT
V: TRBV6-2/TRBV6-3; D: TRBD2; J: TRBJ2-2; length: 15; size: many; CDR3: CASSETSGQTGELFF; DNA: TGTGCCAGCAGTGAGACTAGCGGCCAAACCGGGGAGCTGTTTTTT
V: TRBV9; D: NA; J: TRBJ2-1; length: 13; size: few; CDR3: CASRGTSANEQFF; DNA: TGTGCCAGCAGGGGGACCTCTGCGAATGAGCAGTTCTTC
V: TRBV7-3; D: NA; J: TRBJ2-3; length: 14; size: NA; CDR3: CASSSDGITDTQYF; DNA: TGTGCCAGCAGCTCCGACGGTATCACAGATACGCAGTATTTT
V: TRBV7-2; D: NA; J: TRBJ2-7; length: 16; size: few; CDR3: CASSLVPRWGANEQYF; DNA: TGTGCCAGCAGCTTAGTCCCAAGGTGGGGGGCTAACGAGCAGTACTTC
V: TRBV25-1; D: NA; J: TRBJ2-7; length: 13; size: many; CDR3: CASTLGLSYEQYF; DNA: TGTGCCAGCACCTTGGGACTTTCCTACGAGCAGTACTTC
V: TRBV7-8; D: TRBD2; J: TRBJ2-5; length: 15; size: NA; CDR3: CASSPVSGRSETQYF; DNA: TGTGCCAGCAGCCCAGTTAGCGGGAGGTCGGAGACCCAGTACTTC
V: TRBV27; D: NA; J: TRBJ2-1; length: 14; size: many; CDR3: CASSLVRAGNEQFF; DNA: TGTGCCAGCAGTTTAGTGCGGGCTGGCAATGAGCAGTTCTTC
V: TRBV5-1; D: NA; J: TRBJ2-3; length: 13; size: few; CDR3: CASSLKMADTQYF; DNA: TGCGCCAGCAGCTTAAAGATGGCAGATACGCAGTATTTT
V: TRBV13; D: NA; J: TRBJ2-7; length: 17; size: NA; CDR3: CASSLANLGRDSYEQYF; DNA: TGTGCCAGCAGCTTAGCTAACCTTGGGCGGGATTCCTACGAGCAGTACTTC
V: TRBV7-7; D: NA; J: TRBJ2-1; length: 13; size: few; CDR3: CASSLAGLDEQFF; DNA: TGTGCTAGCAGCTTAGCAGGGCTGGATGAGCAGTTCTTC
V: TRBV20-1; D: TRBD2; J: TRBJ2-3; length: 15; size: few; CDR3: CSASWAGVSTDTQYF; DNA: TGCAGTGCTAGCTGGGCGGGAGTTAGCACAGATACGCAGTATTTT
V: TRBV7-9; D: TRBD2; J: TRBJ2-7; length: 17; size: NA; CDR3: CASSTSRLAGAYYEQYF; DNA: TGTGCCAGCAGCACCTCTAGACTAGCGGGGGCCTACTACGAGCAGTACTTC
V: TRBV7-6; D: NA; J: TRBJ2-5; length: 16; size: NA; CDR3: CASSPPHGEVGETQYF; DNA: TGTGCCAGCAGCCCGCCCCATGGGGAGGTCGGAGAGACCCAGTACTTC
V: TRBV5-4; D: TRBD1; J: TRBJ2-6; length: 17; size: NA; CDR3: CASSLKTGGTGANVLTF; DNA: TGTGCCAGCAGCTTGAAGACAGGGGGTACTGGGGCCAACGTCCTGACTTTC
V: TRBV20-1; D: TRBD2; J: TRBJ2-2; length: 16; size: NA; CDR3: CSARIPSGLSTGELFF; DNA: TGCAGTGCTAGAATTCCTAGCGGGCTTTCCACCGGGGAGCTGTTTTTT
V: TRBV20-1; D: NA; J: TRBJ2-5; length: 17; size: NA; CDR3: CSAALGFLEAIQETQYF; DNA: TGCAGTGCTGCCCTCGGGTTTTTAGAGGCAATCCAAGAGACCCAGTACTTC
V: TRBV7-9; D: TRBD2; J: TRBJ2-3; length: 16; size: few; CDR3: CASSLEGLAGIDTQYF; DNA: TGTGCCAGCAGCTTAGAAGGACTAGCGGGAATAGATACGCAGTATTTT
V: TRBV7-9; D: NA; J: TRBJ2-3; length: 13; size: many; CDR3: CASSLVVADTQYF; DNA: TGTGCCAGCAGCCTCGTAGTAGCAGATACGCAGTATTTT
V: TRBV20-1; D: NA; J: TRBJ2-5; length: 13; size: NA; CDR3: CSARTNDQETQYF; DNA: TGCAGTGCTAGGACTAACGACCAAGAGACCCAGTACTTC
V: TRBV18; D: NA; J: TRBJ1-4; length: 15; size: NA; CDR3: CASSQLQGLNEKLFF; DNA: TGTGCCAGCTCACAGTTACAGGGCCTAAATGAAAAACTGTTTTTT
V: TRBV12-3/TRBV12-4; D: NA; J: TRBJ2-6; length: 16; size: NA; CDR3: CASSSLLPSGANVLTF; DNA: TGTGCCAGCAGTTCCCTCCTTCCTTCTGGGGCCAACGTCCTGACTTTC
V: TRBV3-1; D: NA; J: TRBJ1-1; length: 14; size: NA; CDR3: CASSQLVVNTEAFF; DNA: TGTGCCAGCAGCCAACTGGTGGTAAACACTGAAGCTTTCTTT
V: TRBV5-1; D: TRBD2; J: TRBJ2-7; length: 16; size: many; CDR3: CASSLKRASGSYEQYF; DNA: TGCGCCAGCAGCTTGAAAAGGGCCAGCGGGAGCTACGAGCAGTACTTC
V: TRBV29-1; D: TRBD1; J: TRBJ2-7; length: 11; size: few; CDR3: CRGTGQDEQYF; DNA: TGCAGAGGGACAGGGCAGGACGAGCAGTACTTC
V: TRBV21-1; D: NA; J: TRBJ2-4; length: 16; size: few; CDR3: CASSIDWEWRKNIQYF; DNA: TGTGCCAGCAGCATAGACTGGGAGTGGCGGAAAAACATTCAGTACTTC
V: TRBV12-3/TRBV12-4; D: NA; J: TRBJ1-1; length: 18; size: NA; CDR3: CASSSFPGTRYMNTEAFF; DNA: TGTGCCAGCAGTTCGTTCCCCGGGACGCGTTACATGAACACTGAAGCTTTCTTT
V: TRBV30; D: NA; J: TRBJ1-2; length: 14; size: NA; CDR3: CAWRFSRGAEGYTF; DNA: TGTGCCTGGCGTTTCTCGCGGGGGGCGGAGGGCTACACCTTC
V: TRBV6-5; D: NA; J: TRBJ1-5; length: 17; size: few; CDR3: CASSSSPQGKGNQPQHF; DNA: TGTGCCAGCAGTTCATCGCCCCAGGGAAAGGGCAATCAGCCCCAGCATTTT
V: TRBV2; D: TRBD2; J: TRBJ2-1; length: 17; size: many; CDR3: CASSTREGRFAYNEQFF; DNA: TGTGCCAGCAGTACCCGGGAGGGCCGGTTTGCCTACAATGAGCAGTTCTTC
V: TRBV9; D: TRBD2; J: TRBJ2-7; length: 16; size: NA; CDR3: CASSRTSGSQVYEQYF; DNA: TGTGCCAGCAGTCGGACTAGCGGGAGTCAAGTTTACGAGCAGTACTTC
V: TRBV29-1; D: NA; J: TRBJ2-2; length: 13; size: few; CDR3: CSVGKLNAGELFF; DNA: TGCAGCGTTGGTAAATTAAACGCCGGGGAGCTGTTTTTT
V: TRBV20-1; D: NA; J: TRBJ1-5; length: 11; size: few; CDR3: CSARDNQPQHF; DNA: TGCAGTGCTAGAGACAATCAGCCCCAGCATTTT
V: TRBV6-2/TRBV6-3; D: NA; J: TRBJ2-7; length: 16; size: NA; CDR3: CASSYSLRRGGREQYF; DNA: TGTGCCAGCAGTTACTCTCTCCGACGGGGAGGTCGTGAGCAGTACTTC
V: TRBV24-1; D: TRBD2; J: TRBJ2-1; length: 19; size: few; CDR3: CATSDVGTSGRNSYNEQFF; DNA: TGTGCCACCAGTGACGTTGGGACTAGCGGGAGGAACTCCTACAATGAGCAGTTCTTC